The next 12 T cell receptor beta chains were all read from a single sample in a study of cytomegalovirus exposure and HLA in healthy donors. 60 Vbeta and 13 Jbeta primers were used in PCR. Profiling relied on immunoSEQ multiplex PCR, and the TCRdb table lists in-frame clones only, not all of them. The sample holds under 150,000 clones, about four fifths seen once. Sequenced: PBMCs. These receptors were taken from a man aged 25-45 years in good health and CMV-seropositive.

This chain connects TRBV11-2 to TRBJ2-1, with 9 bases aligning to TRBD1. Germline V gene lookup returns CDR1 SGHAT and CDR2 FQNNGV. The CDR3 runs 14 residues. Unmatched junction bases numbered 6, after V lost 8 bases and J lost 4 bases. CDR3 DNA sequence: TGTGCCAGCCGCCTCGGGACAGGGTACAATGAGCAGTTCTTC. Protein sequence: CASRLGTGYNEQFF.

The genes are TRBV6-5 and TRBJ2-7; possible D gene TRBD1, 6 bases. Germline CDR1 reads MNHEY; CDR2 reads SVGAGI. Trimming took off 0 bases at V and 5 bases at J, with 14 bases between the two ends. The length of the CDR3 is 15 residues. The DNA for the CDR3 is TGTGCCAGCAGTTACTCTTCGCCAGGGACACACGAGCAGTACTTC. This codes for CASSYSSPGTHEQYF.

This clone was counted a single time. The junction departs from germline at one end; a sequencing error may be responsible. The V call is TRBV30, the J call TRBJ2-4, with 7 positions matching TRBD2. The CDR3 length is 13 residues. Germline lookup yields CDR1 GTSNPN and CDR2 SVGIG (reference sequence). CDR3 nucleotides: TGTGCCGGGAATCTTGGGGGGGGGAACAGTCAGTACTTC. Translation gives CAGNLGGGNSQYF. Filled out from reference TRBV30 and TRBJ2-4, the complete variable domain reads SQTIHQWPATLVQPVGSPLSLECTVEGTSNPNLYWYRQAAGRGLQLLFYSVGIGQISSEVPQNLSASRPQDRQFILSSKKLLLSDSGFYLCAGNLGGGNSQYFGAGTRLSVL.

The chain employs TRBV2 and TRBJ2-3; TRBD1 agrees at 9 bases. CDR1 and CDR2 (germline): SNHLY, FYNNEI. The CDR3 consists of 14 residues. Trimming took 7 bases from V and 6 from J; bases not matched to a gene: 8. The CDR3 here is CASTGDRERDTQYF. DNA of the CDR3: TGTGCCAGCACCGGGGACAGGGAAAGGGATACGCAGTATTTT.

The CDR3 sequence is CASSVGGTSGYNEQFF. The CDR3 DNA sequence: TGTGCCAGCAGCGTAGGAGGGACTAGCGGGTACAATGAGCAGTTCTTC. This chain connects TRBV9 to TRBJ2-1; TRBD2 matches 12 bases. The CDR3 extends over 16 amino acids. V trimming: 0 bases; J trimming: 4 bases; junction bases outside the gene matches: 2. Germline V CDR1 and CDR2: SGDLS, YYNGEE. Full variable domain (remainder filled in from reference TRBV9 and TRBJ2-1): DSGVTQTPKHLITATGQRVTLRCSPRSGDLSVYWYQQSLDQGLQFLIQYYNGEERAKGNILERFSAQQFPDLHSELNLSSLELGDSALYFCASSVGGTSGYNEQFFGPGTRLTVL.

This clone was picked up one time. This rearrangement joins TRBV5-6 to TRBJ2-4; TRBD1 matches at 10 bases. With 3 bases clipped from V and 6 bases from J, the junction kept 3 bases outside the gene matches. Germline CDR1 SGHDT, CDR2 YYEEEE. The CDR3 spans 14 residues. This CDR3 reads CASSSGDRGNIQYF. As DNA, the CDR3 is TGTGCCAGCAGCTCCGGGGACAGGGGAAACATTCAGTACTTC. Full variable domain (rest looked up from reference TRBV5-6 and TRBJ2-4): DAGVTQSPTHLIKTRGQQVTLRCSPKSGHDTVSWYQQALGQGPQFIFQYYEEEERQRGNFPDRFSGHQFPNYSSELNVNALLLGDSALYLCASSSGDRGNIQYFGAGTRLSVL.

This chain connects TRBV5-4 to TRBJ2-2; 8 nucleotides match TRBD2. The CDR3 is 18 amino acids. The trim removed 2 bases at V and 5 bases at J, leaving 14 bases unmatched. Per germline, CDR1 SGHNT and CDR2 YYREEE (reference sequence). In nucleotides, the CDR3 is TGTGCCAGCAGCTTTTCAGGGACGCCGGGGGGGGGTACCGGGGAGCTGTTTTTT. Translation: CASSFSGTPGGGTGELFF. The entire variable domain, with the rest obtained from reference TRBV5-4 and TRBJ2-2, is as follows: ETGVTQSPTHLIKTRGQQVTLRCSSQSGHNTVSWYQQALGQGPQFIFQYYREEENGRGNFPPRFSGLQFPNYSSELNVNALELDDSALYLCASSFSGTPGGGTGELFFGEGSRLTVL.

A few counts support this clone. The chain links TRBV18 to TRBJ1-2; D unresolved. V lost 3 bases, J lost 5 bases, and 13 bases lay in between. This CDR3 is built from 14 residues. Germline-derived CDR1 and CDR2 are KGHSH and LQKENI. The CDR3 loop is CASSPARSIYGYTF. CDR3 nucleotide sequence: TGTGCCAGCTCACCGGCCAGATCGATTTATGGCTACACCTTC.

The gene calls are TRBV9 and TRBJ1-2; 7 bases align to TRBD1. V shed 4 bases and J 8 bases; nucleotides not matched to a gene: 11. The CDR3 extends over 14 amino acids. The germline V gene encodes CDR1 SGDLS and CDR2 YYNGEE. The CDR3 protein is CASSFETQGYGYTF. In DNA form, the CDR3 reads TGTGCCAGCAGCTTCGAAACACAGGGGTACGGCTACACCTTC.

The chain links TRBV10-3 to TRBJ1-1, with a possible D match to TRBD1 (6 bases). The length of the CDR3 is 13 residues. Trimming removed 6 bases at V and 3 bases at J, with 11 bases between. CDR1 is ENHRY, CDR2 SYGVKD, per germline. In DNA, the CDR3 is TGTGCCATCAGGGCGGCAGGGGACACTGAAGCTTTCTTT. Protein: CAIRAAGDTEAFF.

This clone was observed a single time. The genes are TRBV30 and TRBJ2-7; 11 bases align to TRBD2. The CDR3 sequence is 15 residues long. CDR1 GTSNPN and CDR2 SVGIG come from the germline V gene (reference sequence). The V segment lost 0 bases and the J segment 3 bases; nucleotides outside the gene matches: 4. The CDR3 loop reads CAWSVIAGGRYEQYF. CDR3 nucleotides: TGTGCCTGGAGTGTAATAGCGGGGGGGCGCTACGAGCAGTACTTC.

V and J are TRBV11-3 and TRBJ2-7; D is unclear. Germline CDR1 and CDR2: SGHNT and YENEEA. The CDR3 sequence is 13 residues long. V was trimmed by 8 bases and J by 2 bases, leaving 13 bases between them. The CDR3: CASGRPQTYEQYF. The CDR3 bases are TGTGCCAGCGGGCGCCCCCAAACCTACGAGCAGTACTTC.